A selection of T cell receptor beta chains follows, all from one sample in a study of blood T cell repertoires in COVID-19. This table comes from immunoSEQ multiplex PCR, and its TCRdb copy is limited to in-frame clones, with some not included. The top ten hold roughly 1% of the sample, which has about 330,000 clones, roughly 87% seen once. The material sequenced was PBMCs or T cells enriched from blood (not recorded which). These receptors originate from a woman in her 30s who had recovered from COVID-19. Both conserved end residues are part of each CDR3. D genes are given only for firm matches. Where a row states a size, it is once, few, many or the class of an expanded clone; other rows omit it.

J | size | D | V | CDR3 | DNA
TRBJ2-5 | . | TRBD2 | TRBV13 | CASSSSGGSETQYF | TGTGCCAGCAGCAGTAGCGGGGGATCGGAGACCCAGTACTTC
TRBJ1-2 | . | . | TRBV30 | CAWGHGGGYTF | TGTGCCTGGGGACACGGGGGAGGCTACACCTTC
TRBJ1-1 | few | TRBD1 | TRBV7-9 | CASRGDRGMNTEAFF | TGTGCCAGCAGGGGTGACAGGGGAATGAACACTGAAGCTTTCTTT
TRBJ2-7 | . | TRBD1 | TRBV20-1 | CSASPGQGGEQYF | TGCAGTGCTAGTCCGGGACAGGGGGGCGAGCAGTACTTC
TRBJ2-7 | . | . | TRBV19 | CASSIELNYEQYF | TGTGCCAGTAGTATAGAACTAAACTACGAGCAGTACTTC
TRBJ1-1 | few | . | TRBV19 | CASSIGEGGPTEAFF | TGTGCCAGTAGTATAGGGGAGGGAGGCCCCACTGAAGCTTTCTTT
TRBJ1-1 | once | . | TRBV6-6 | CAGSAGILTEAFF | TGTGCCGGGTCCGCCGGGATATTAACTGAAGCTTTCTTT
TRBJ2-3 | . | . | TRBV5-1 | CASSRWTAGTDTQYF | TGCGCCAGCAGCCGCTGGACAGCAGGCACAGATACGCAGTATTTT
TRBJ2-7 | . | TRBD1 | TRBV12-3/TRBV12-4 | CASSPTGGEQYF | TGTGCCAGCAGTCCAACAGGGGGTGAGCAGTACTTC
TRBJ2-1 | . | TRBD1 | TRBV5-6 | CASSSQGRQFF | TGTGCCAGCAGCTCACAGGGGAGGCAGTTCTTC
TRBJ1-5 | . | TRBD1 | TRBV2 | CASSPGQGGGQPQHF | TGTGCCAGCAGTCCGGGACAGGGGGGCGGTCAGCCCCAGCATTTT
TRBJ2-7 | . | . | TRBV5-1 | CASSSGGSYEQYF | TGCGCCAGCAGCTCGGGTGGATCGTACGAGCAGTACTTC
TRBJ2-7 | . | . | TRBV3-1/TRBV3-2 | CASSQDGGSPEQYF | TGTGCCAGCAGCCAAGATGGGGGCAGCCCCGAGCAGTACTTC
TRBJ2-3 | . | . | TRBV5-6 | CASSPPGVYRDTQYF | TGTGCCAGCAGCCCCCCGGGGGTTTATAGAGATACGCAGTATTTT
TRBJ2-1 | . | . | TRBV13 | CASSLTKTARDEQFF | TGTGCCAGCAGCCTTACGAAAACGGCGCGGGATGAGCAGTTCTTC
TRBJ2-1 | . | . | TRBV23-1 | CASSQSQGNNRSYNEQFF | TGCGCCAGCAGTCAATCGCAGGGGAACAACCGCTCCTACAATGAGCAGTTCTTC
TRBJ2-2 | . | TRBD1 | TRBV19 | CASSIMGTGFTGELFF | TGTGCCAGTAGTATTATGGGGACAGGGTTCACCGGGGAGCTGTTTTTT
TRBJ2-3 | few | . | TRBV9 | CASSPSGGTDTQYF | TGTGCCAGCAGTCCTAGTGGTGGCACAGATACGCAGTATTTT
TRBJ1-1 | once | . | TRBV15 | CATSRGQRNTEAFF | TGTGCCACCAGCAGAGGACAGAGGAACACTGAAGCTTTCTTT
TRBJ2-7 | . | . | TRBV27 | CASSRQSSYEQYF | TGTGCCAGCAGCCGACAGTCCTCCTACGAGCAGTACTTC
TRBJ2-3 | . | . | TRBV3-1/TRBV3-2 | CASSQPSRSTDTQYF | TGTGCCAGCAGCCAACCTTCCCGGAGCACAGATACGCAGTATTTT
TRBJ2-3 | . | TRBD1 | TRBV7-2 | CASSLAQGAADTQYF | TGTGCCAGCAGCTTAGCACAGGGGGCTGCAGATACGCAGTATTTT
TRBJ1-2 | . | . | TRBV12-3/TRBV12-4 | CASSFNPVEGYTF | TGTGCCAGCAGTTTCAACCCCGTGGAGGGCTACACCTTC
TRBJ2-1 | . | TRBD2 | TRBV9 | CASSPFPIGTSGAYNEQFF | TGTGCCAGCAGCCCCTTCCCTATCGGGACTAGCGGGGCCTACAATGAGCAGTTCTTC
TRBJ2-7 | . | TRBD2 | TRBV19 | CASSIGRGSSYEQYF | TGTGCCAGTAGTATAGGGCGGGGGAGCTCCTACGAGCAGTACTTC
TRBJ1-4 | . | . | TRBV5-5 | CASSLYRRDNNEKLFF | TGTGCCAGCAGCCTATACCGACGGGACAATAATGAAAAACTGTTTTTT
TRBJ1-2 | . | TRBD1 | TRBV7-9 | CASSWSLGQGSKSYTF | TGTGCCAGCAGCTGGTCCCTTGGACAGGGGAGTAAAAGCTACACCTTC
TRBJ1-2 | once | . | TRBV27 | CASSWGTGYGYTF | TGTGCCAGCAGTTGGGGGACTGGCTATGGCTACACCTTC
TRBJ1-3 | once | . | TRBV19 | CASSIFAGVSGNTIYF | TGTGCCAGTAGTATCTTTGCAGGGGTCTCTGGAAACACCATATATTTT
TRBJ2-1 | . | TRBD1 | TRBV2 | CASAGDRDNEQFF | TGTGCCAGCGCTGGGGACAGGGACAATGAGCAGTTCTTC
TRBJ1-2 | . | . | TRBV7-9 | CASSLTARGKNYGYTF | TGTGCCAGCAGCCTTACAGCCAGGGGCAAAAACTATGGCTACACCTTC
TRBJ1-5 | . | TRBD1 | TRBV28 | CASNLQGNQPQHF | TGTGCCAGCAACTTACAGGGGAATCAGCCCCAGCATTTT
TRBJ1-1 | . | . | TRBV6-5 | CASSRGRNTEAFF | TGTGCCAGCAGCAGGGGACGGAACACTGAAGCTTTCTTT
TRBJ1-2 | . | . | TRBV28 | CASSTPSTQSGYTF | TGTGCCAGCAGCACCCCTTCGACACAATCGGGCTACACCTTC
TRBJ1-2 | . | . | TRBV10-2 | CASSEGFITGDGYTF | TGCGCCAGCAGTGAGGGTTTTATAACAGGAGATGGCTACACCTTC
TRBJ2-7 | . | TRBD1 | TRBV19 | CASTSDRGYEQYF | TGTGCCAGTACGAGTGACAGGGGCTACGAGCAGTACTTC
TRBJ2-1 | . | TRBD1 | TRBV10-1 | CASSDLPGTGGADEQFF | TGCGCCAGCAGTGACCTGCCGGGGACAGGGGGCGCGGATGAGCAGTTCTTC
TRBJ1-6 | . | . | TRBV5-5 | CASSSFGGNSPLHF | TGTGCCAGCAGTTCGTTCGGAGGGAATTCACCCCTCCACTTT
TRBJ2-2 | once | TRBD1 | TRBV12-3/TRBV12-4 | CASSLRQGRELFF | TGTGCCAGCAGTTTGAGACAGGGACGAGAGCTGTTTTTT
TRBJ1-2 | . | . | TRBV19 | CASSRQGTNSFYGYTF | TGTGCCAGTAGTAGGCAGGGAACTAATTCATTCTATGGCTACACCTTC
TRBJ1-5 | . | . | TRBV6-2/TRBV6-3 | CASSYDGTGRSGNQPQHF | TGTGCCAGCAGTTACGATGGCACAGGGAGATCGGGCAATCAGCCCCAGCATTTT
TRBJ2-1 | . | . | TRBV5-4 | CASSLEVRRSYNEQFF | TGTGCCAGCAGCTTGGAAGTACGGAGGTCCTACAATGAGCAGTTCTTC
TRBJ2-1 | . | TRBD2 | TRBV5-4 | CASKVGLAGVSYNEQFF | TGTGCCAGCAAAGTGGGACTAGCGGGGGTCTCCTACAATGAGCAGTTCTTC
TRBJ1-4 | once | . | TRBV5-1 | CASSPPQGFWEKLFF | TGCGCCAGCAGCCCCCCCCAGGGGTTTTGGGAAAAACTGTTTTTT
TRBJ2-5 | . | TRBD2 | TRBV24-1 | CATSEASGLSGETQYF | TGTGCCACCAGTGAGGCTAGCGGACTTTCTGGGGAGACCCAGTACTTC